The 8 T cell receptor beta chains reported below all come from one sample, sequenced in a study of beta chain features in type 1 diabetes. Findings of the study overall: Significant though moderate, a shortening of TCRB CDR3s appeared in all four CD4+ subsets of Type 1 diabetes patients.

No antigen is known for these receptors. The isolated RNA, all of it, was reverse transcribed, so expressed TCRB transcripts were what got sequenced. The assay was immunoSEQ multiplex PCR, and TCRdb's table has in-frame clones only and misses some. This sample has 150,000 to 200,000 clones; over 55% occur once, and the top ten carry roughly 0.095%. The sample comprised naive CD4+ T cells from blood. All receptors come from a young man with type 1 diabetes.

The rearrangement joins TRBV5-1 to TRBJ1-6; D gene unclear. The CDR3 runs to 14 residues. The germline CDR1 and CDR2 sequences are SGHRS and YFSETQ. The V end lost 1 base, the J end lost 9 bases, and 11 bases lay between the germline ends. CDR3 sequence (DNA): TGCGCCAGCAGCTTGTCGGTTGAGCCTTCACCCCTCCACTTT. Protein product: CASSLSVEPSPLHF.

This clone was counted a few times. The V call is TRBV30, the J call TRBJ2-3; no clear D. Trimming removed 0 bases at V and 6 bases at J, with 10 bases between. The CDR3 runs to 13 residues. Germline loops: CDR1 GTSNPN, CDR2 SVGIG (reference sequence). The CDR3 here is CAWSVPLMDTQYF. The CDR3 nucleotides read TGTGCCTGGAGTGTACCACTCATGGATACGCAGTATTTT.

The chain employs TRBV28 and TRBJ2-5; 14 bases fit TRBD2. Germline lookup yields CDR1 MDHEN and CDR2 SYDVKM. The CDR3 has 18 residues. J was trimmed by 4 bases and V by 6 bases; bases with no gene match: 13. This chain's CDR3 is CASRSWTGLAGARETQYF. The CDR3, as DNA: TGTGCCAGCAGATCATGGACGGGACTAGCGGGAGCCAGAGAGACCCAGTACTTC.

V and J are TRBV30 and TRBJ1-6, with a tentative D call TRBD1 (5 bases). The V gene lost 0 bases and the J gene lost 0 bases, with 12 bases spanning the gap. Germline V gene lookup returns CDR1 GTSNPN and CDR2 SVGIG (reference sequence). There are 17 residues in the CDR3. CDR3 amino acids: CAWSVGLLSSYNSPLHF. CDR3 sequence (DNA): TGTGCCTGGAGTGTGGGACTCTTGAGCTCCTATAATTCACCCCTCCACTTT. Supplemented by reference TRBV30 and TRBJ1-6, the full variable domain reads SQTIHQWPATLVQPVGSPLSLECTVEGTSNPNLYWYRQAAGRGLQLLFYSVGIGQISSEVPQNLSASRPQDRQFILSSKKLLLSDSGFYLCAWSVGLLSSYNSPLHFGNGTRLTVT.

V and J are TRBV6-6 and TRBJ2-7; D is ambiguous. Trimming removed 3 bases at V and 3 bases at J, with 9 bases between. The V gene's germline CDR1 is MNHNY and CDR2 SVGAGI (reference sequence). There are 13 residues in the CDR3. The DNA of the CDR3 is TGTGCCAGCAGTTATACACAGAACTACGAGCAGTACTTC. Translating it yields CASSYTQNYEQYF.

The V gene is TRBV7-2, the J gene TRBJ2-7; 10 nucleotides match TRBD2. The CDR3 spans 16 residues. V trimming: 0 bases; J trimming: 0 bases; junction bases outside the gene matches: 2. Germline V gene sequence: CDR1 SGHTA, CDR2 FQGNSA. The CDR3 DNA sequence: TGTGCCAGCAGCTTAGCTATAGCGGGGGGCTCCTACGAGCAGTACTTC. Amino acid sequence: CASSLAIAGGSYEQYF.

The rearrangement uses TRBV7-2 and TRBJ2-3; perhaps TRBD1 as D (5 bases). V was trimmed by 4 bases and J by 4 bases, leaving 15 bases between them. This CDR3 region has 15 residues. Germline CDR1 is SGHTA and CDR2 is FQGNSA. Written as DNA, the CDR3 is TGTGCCAGCAGCTCACTTGGCTGGGGCGCAGATACGCAGTATTTT. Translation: CASSSLGWGADTQYF.

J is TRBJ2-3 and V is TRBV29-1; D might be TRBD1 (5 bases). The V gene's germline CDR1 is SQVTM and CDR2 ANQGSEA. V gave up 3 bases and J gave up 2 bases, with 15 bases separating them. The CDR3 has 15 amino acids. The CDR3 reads CSVDPTDPNTDTQYF. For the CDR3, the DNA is TGCAGCGTTGACCCGACAGACCCAAACACAGATACGCAGTATTTT.